Listed below are T cell receptor beta chains from one sample, sequenced in a study of CD8 T cells in ankylosing spondylitis. Each CDR3 protein gets one entry after TCRdb re-called the 5' RACE reads with MiXCR. In the table there are a few hundred thousand distinct CDR3 sequences, roughly 18% of which are singletons. The sample was blood, either unsorted or a sorted T cell fraction (not recorded which). All receptors come from a male donor with ankylosing spondylitis or in good health (not recorded which). The CDR3 runs from the conserved cysteine through the conserved F or W. The D gene is left open where the match is weak. Clone sizes are given selectively: once, few, many, or a class where the clone is expanded.

clone_size d_call j_call v_call cdr3_nt cdr3_aa
NA NA TRBJ2-3 TRBV25-1 TGTGCCAGCAGTGATTACCAGGACGGAGGAGATACGCAGTATTTT CASSDYQDGGDTQYF
few NA TRBJ2-7 TRBV20-1 TGCAGTGCTAGAGATCCCAGGGTCCCAAGCTCCTACGAGCAGTACTTC CSARDPRVPSSYEQYF
NA TRBD1 TRBJ1-5 TRBV15 TGTGCCACCAGCATTCACAGGGGGCGTCAGCCCCAGCATTTT CATSIHRGRQPQHF
NA NA TRBJ2-3 TRBV12-3/TRBV12-4 TGTGCCAGCAGTCCGGCCGCGGGTGTAACAGATACGCAGTATTTT CASSPAAGVTDTQYF
few NA TRBJ2-5 TRBV12-3/TRBV12-4 TGTGCCAGCAGCCCCCGGGCACCCGGGGCCCAGTACTTC CASSPRAPGAQYF
NA TRBD1 TRBJ2-7 TRBV15 TGTGCCACCAGCAGAGATGACAGGGGTCAAGACGAGCAGTACTTC CATSRDDRGQDEQYF
few NA TRBJ2-3 TRBV12-3/TRBV12-4 TGTGCCAGCAGTTTATTCACAGATACGCAGTATTTT CASSLFTDTQYF
many NA TRBJ1-2 TRBV7-2 TGTGCCAGCAGCTTAATCCAGGGGTACTATGGCTACACCTTC CASSLIQGYYGYTF
NA TRBD2 TRBJ2-3 TRBV20-1 TGCAGTGCTGATACGACCGGGACTAGCGGGGAAGATACGCAGTATTTT CSADTTGTSGEDTQYF
once NA TRBJ2-1 TRBV29-1 TGCAGCGTTGCCACTGGGACTGAATCCTACAATGAGCAGTTCTTC CSVATGTESYNEQFF
NA TRBD2 TRBJ2-5 TRBV10-3 TGTGCCACATCCCGGACTAGGGAGTACCAAGAGACCCAGTACTTC CATSRTREYQETQYF
NA NA TRBJ1-4 TRBV11-2 TGTGCCAGCAGCTGGGAACCAGGGAGGACATTTCCTGAAAAACTGTTTTTT CASSWEPGRTFPEKLFF
once TRBD1 TRBJ2-7 TRBV5-6 TGTGCCAGCAGCTGGGCGGACAGGGAGGCCTACGAGCAGTACTTC CASSWADREAYEQYF
few TRBD2 TRBJ2-1 TRBV7-6 TGTGCCAGCAGCCGGGGACTAGCGGAAAACAATGAGCAGTTCTTC CASSRGLAENNEQFF
NA NA TRBJ2-1 TRBV29-1 TGCAGCGTTGCCGCCTTGGACGCGAGCTCCTACAATGAGCAGTTCTTC CSVAALDASSYNEQFF
few NA TRBJ2-1 TRBV7-2 TGTGCCAGCAGCCCGGTCGACAGAGCAATCGACAATGAGCAGTTCTTC CASSPVDRAIDNEQFF
NA NA TRBJ2-1 TRBV4-1 TGCGCCAGCTCAATCAAGCGAGGGGGAAGCAATGAGCAGTTCTTC CASSIKRGGSNEQFF
NA NA TRBJ1-1 TRBV12-3/TRBV12-4 TGTGCCAGCACTCCCGGGACCTCGAACACTGAAGCTTTCTTT CASTPGTSNTEAFF
NA NA TRBJ1-5 TRBV6-5 TGTGCCAGCAGTTACCGGGTCGGGGAATGGGGGCCGGGGAATCAGCCCCAGCATTTT CASSYRVGEWGPGNQPQHF
many NA TRBJ1-1 TRBV20-1 TGCAGTGCTAGAGTCCCCGACACTGAAGCTTTCTTT CSARVPDTEAFF
many NA TRBJ2-1 TRBV12-3/TRBV12-4 TGTGCCAGCAGCCTCCCTGACAATGAGCAGTTCTTC CASSLPDNEQFF
NA NA TRBJ2-7 TRBV25-1 TGTGCCAGCAGTGAATCAGGGGACGAGCAGTACTTC CASSESGDEQYF
many NA TRBJ2-2 TRBV29-1 TGCAGCGTTGAAGATCTTCGGGGGACCGGGGAGCTGTTTTTT CSVEDLRGTGELFF
many NA TRBJ1-1 TRBV4-1 TGCGCCAGCAGCCAAGATATCCCCGGAGGGTTGGCGAACACTGAAGCTTTCTTT CASSQDIPGGLANTEAFF
NA NA TRBJ2-7 TRBV20-1 TGCAGTGCCCTGGTCGTGGGAGAGGTCGACGAGCAGTACTTC CSALVVGEVDEQYF
many TRBD1 TRBJ1-4 TRBV12-3/TRBV12-4 TGTGCCAGCAGCGAAACAGGGGATAATGAAAAACTGTTTTTT CASSETGDNEKLFF
few NA TRBJ2-7 TRBV12-3/TRBV12-4 TGTGCCAGCAGAGGGGGGGCCTACGAGCAGTACTTC CASRGGAYEQYF
NA NA TRBJ1-3 TRBV2 TGTGCCAGCGGGCAGTCGATCTCTGGAAACACCATATATTTT CASGQSISGNTIYF
few NA TRBJ2-2 TRBV5-1 TGCGCCAGCAGCATCGGACTAATAGACACCGGGGAGCTGTTTTTT CASSIGLIDTGELFF
many NA TRBJ2-7 TRBV29-1 TGCAGCGTTGCGGATACCCCCTACGAGCAGTACTTC CSVADTPYEQYF
NA NA TRBJ2-1 TRBV5-1 TGCGCCAGCAGCTTGTATAGCCATAGCTCCTACAATGAGCAGTTCTTC CASSLYSHSSYNEQFF
NA TRBD2 TRBJ2-1 TRBV9 TGTGCCAGCAGCGTAGACAGCGGGAGTTTTAATGAGCAGTTCTTC CASSVDSGSFNEQFF
few NA TRBJ2-7 TRBV4-1 TGCGCCAGCACTGTGGGGCTCGGGGGCTACGAGCAGTACTTC CASTVGLGGYEQYF
NA TRBD2 TRBJ2-1 TRBV27 TGTGCCAGCAGTTTGACTAGCGGGAGCCGTGGGAATGAGCAGTTCTTC CASSLTSGSRGNEQFF
NA NA TRBJ2-7 TRBV12-3/TRBV12-4 TGTGCCAGCAGGCTCTACCTGGACCACGAGCAGTACTTC CASRLYLDHEQYF
few NA TRBJ2-2 TRBV29-1 TGCAGCGTTTGCCCCGAGTCGAGGGAGCTGTTTTTT CSVCPESRELFF
once TRBD1 TRBJ2-7 TRBV9 TGTGCCAGCAGCGTAGAGGGACAGGGGAACGAGCAGTACTTC CASSVEGQGNEQYF
few NA TRBJ2-7 TRBV5-6 TGTGCCAGCAGCTTGGAGCTAGCGTCGGCCTACGAGCAGTACTTC CASSLELASAYEQYF
NA NA TRBJ1-1 TRBV7-3 TGTGCCAGCAGCGGAGAAGGCACTGAAGCTTTCTTT CASSGEGTEAFF
many TRBD1 TRBJ2-7 TRBV4-2 TGTGCCAGCAGCCAACCGGGACAGGGGACGCACGAGCAGTACTTC CASSQPGQGTHEQYF
few TRBD2 TRBJ2-3 TRBV4-3 TGCGCCAGCAGCCAAGAAACTAGCGGGAGGGTGGGTACGCAGTATTTT CASSQETSGRVGTQYF
NA NA TRBJ2-1 TRBV10-3 TGTGCCCTCAGAGGTGGAGCCGACAATGAGCAGTTCTTC CALRGGADNEQFF
many NA TRBJ2-1 TRBV7-8 TGTGCCAGCAGCTTAGCCGGGGCGTCCTACAATGAGCAGTTCTTC CASSLAGASYNEQFF
few TRBD1 TRBJ1-1 TRBV5-1 TGCGCCAGCAGCCTAACCGTGGGACAGGTTGGTTTGAAAGCTTTCTTT CASSLTVGQVGLKAFF
NA NA TRBJ2-5 TRBV4-2 TGTGCCAGCAGCCAAGCAAACAGGGATCAAGAGACCCAGTACTTC CASSQANRDQETQYF
few TRBD2 TRBJ2-7 TRBV12-3/TRBV12-4 TGTGCCAGCAGTCTAGCGGGAGGCGCCTACGAGCAGTACTTC CASSLAGGAYEQYF
few TRBD1 TRBJ2-1 TRBV11-2 TGTGCCAGCAGCCGGGACAGCGACTACAATGAGCAGTTCTTC CASSRDSDYNEQFF
few NA TRBJ2-7 TRBV4-3 TGCGCCAGCAGCCAAAGGGTGGTAGCGGACCTCGACCCCTACGAGCAGTACTTC CASSQRVVADLDPYEQYF
NA NA TRBJ2-7 TRBV9 TGTGCCAGCAGCACCACGGCAGGCGAGCAGTACTTC CASSTTAGEQYF
few NA TRBJ2-1 TRBV10-3 TGTGCCATCAGGCCGGGACAGATAGGTCAGGGGGGCAATGAGCAGTTCTTC CAIRPGQIGQGGNEQFF
few TRBD1 TRBJ2-4 TRBV7-9 TGTGCCAGCAGCTTTGACTCAGGGGGCTACATTCAGTACTTC CASSFDSGGYIQYF
NA TRBD2 TRBJ2-7 TRBV4-3 TGCGCCAGCAGCCAAGATAGGACTAGCTCCTACGAGCAGTACTTC CASSQDRTSSYEQYF
NA NA TRBJ2-7 TRBV29-1 TGCAGCGTTGAAGGGGGGACGGCATCCTACGAGCAGTACTTC CSVEGGTASYEQYF
NA TRBD2 TRBJ2-5 TRBV7-3 TGTGCCAGCAGCTTAGAAGGACTAGCGGGGTGGGAGACCCAGTACTTC CASSLEGLAGWETQYF
NA NA TRBJ2-7 TRBV4-3 TGCGCCAGCAGCCAAGCTCGAGGAAGTTCTTACGAGCAGTACTTC CASSQARGSSYEQYF
few TRBD2 TRBJ2-2 TRBV27 TGTGCCAGCAGTTTATCGGGAGGGGCCACCGGGGAGCTGTTTTTT CASSLSGGATGELFF
NA NA TRBJ1-1 TRBV12-3/TRBV12-4 TGTGCCAGCTCCCCCCTAATTGAGCTGGCCACTGAAGCTTTCTTT CASSPLIELATEAFF
NA NA TRBJ2-7 TRBV5-6 TGTGCCAGCAGCTTGGCCGGGGGCGCTGACGAGCAGTACTTC CASSLAGGADEQYF
NA TRBD1 TRBJ1-1 TRBV19 TGTGCCAGTAGTATAGGGGGACAGATGAGCACTGAAGCTTTCTTT CASSIGGQMSTEAFF